The text below deals with one T cell receptor beta chain. The antigen is not known. Data came from immunoSEQ multiplex PCR; TCRdb stores just in-frame clones and leaves some out. The sample carries around 120,000 clones, 93% recorded once. The data belong to a study of T cell responses to AZD1222 COVID-19 vaccine. Germline V gives CDR1 MNHEY, CDR2 SMNVEV (reference sequence). CDR3 size: 17 residues. The ends were cut back, 5 bases at V and 0 bases at J, with 14 bases in the middle. Study conclusions and caveats: Spike-specific TCR breadth rose after two AZD1222 doses, and depth rose as well. There were repertoire samples only from the period after the peak T cell response.

The receptor comes from an adult in good health. The sequences come from peripheral blood, collected on day 0 of AZD1222 vaccination. This rearrangement joins TRBV27 to TRBJ2-6; D is perhaps TRBD1 (5 bases). CDR3 in DNA: TGTGCCAGCAGTCCTGACAGACGGCCCTCTGGGGCCAACGTCCTGACTTTC. Its translation is CASSPDRRPSGANVLTF.